Following are 9 T cell receptor beta chains from one sample sequenced in a study of T-cell memory formation after mild COVID-19. TCRdb independently ran MiXCR on the 5' RACE reads; one entry per CDR3 protein. The sample consists of approximately 390,000 distinct CDR3 sequences, roughly 15% of them appearing once. Source material: PBMCs or a T cell subset sorted from them (not recorded which). These receptor sequences come from a man between 18 and 35 years old who had mild COVID-19 (a few samples of this study predate the infection). Cell type and time point are not known.

This chain joins TRBV6-6 and TRBJ2-2; perhaps D is TRBD1 or TRBD2 (6 bases each). The CDR3 is 16 residues long. Germline CDR1 MNHNY, CDR2 SVGAGI (reference sequence). V was trimmed by 8 bases and J by 0 bases, leaving 16 bases between them. The chain's CDR3 is CASQYPGGTNTGELFF. CDR3 nucleotides: TGTGCCAGCCAGTACCCCGGGGGCACGAACACCGGGGAGCTGTTTTTT.

This clonotype was recorded a few times. The V gene is TRBV24-1, the J gene TRBJ2-3; D gene uncertain. The germline V gene has CDR1 KGHDR and CDR2 SFDVKD. This CDR3 has 15 residues. The germline V and J ends were trimmed by 4 bases and 0 bases, with 10 bases remaining between them. The CDR3 DNA sequence: TGTGCCACCAGTGAAGGGTACACTAGCACAGATACGCAGTATTTT. This translates into CATSEGYTSTDTQYF.

This clonotype was counted once. The junction differs from germline at one of its ends, possibly a read error. The chain is built from TRBV12-3 or TRBV12-4 and TRBJ2-3; the D is unclear. CDR3 length equals 12 residues. The CDR3 sequence: CASSLGADTLYF. The CDR3 DNA follows: TGTGCCAGCAGTTTAGGGGCAGATACGCTGTATTTT.

This sequence joins TRBV12-3 or TRBV12-4 and TRBJ1-2; no firm D call. This CDR3 has 13 residues. V was cut by 9 bases and J by 2 bases, with 13 bases left in between. CDR3 loop: CASRTGSNYGYTF. In nucleotides, the CDR3 is TGTGCCAGTAGGACGGGGTCCAACTATGGCTACACCTTC.

The genes are TRBV20-1 and TRBJ2-5, with D perhaps matching TRBD2 (7 bases). V gave up 5 bases and J gave up 5 bases, with 18 bases separating them. The CDR3 is 14 amino acids. Germline V lookup: CDR1 DFQATT, CDR2 SNEGSKA (reference sequence). In DNA form, the CDR3 reads TGCAGTGCTGGCTTGGGGGGGCCGGGGGAGACCCAGTACTTC. Protein product: CSAGLGGPGETQYF.

This sequence joins TRBV28 and TRBJ1-1, with D possibly TRBD1 on 6 matching bases. Germline CDR1 and CDR2: MDHEN and SYDVKM. Between the trimmed V and J ends, which lost 5 bases and 4 bases, there was a span of 17 bases. The CDR3 sequence is 15 residues long. The CDR3 DNA reads TGTGCCAGCAGTCCCGGTTCTGGCAGGGGCACTGAAGCTTTCTTT. Translated, it gives CASSPGSGRGTEAFF.

The rearrangement uses TRBV7-9 and TRBJ2-2; D is ambiguous. Germline V gene lookup returns CDR1 SEHNR and CDR2 FQNEAQ (reference sequence). The germline V and J ends were trimmed by 5 bases and 3 bases, with 7 bases remaining between them. CDR3 size: 13 residues. CDR3 in DNA: TGTGCCAGCAGCCCCGAAGACACCGGGGAGCTGTTTTTT. Translation: CASSPEDTGELFF. The entire variable domain, with the rest obtained from reference TRBV7-9 and TRBJ2-2, is as follows: DTGVSQNPRHKITKRGQNVTFRCDPISEHNRLYWYRQTLGQGPEFLTYFQNEAQLEKSRLLSDRFSAERPKGSFSTLEIQRTEQGDSAMYLCASSPEDTGELFFGEGSRLTVL.

This clonotype was seen only a few times. CDR3 loop: CSALQGANYNEQFF. The CDR3 nucleotides are TGCAGCGCTCTACAGGGGGCCAACTACAATGAGCAGTTCTTC. The chain recombines TRBV29-1 with TRBJ2-1, with 9 bases aligning to TRBD1. This CDR3 has 14 amino acids. Germline assignment: CDR1 SQVTM and CDR2 ANQGSEA. Germline trimming cut 7 bases from V and 3 bases from J; bases unmatched to any gene: 7.

The DNA for the CDR3 is TGTGCCAGCAGCCAAGATGTCGCGGGGAGCACAGATACGCAGTATTTT. Amino acid sequence: CASSQDVAGSTDTQYF. The chain employs TRBV4-2 and TRBJ2-3, with D possibly TRBD2 on 6 matching bases. This CDR3 has 16 amino acids. The V gene's germline CDR1 is LGHNA and CDR2 YNFKEQ. The V end was cut by 0 bases, the J end by 0 bases, with 10 bases between.